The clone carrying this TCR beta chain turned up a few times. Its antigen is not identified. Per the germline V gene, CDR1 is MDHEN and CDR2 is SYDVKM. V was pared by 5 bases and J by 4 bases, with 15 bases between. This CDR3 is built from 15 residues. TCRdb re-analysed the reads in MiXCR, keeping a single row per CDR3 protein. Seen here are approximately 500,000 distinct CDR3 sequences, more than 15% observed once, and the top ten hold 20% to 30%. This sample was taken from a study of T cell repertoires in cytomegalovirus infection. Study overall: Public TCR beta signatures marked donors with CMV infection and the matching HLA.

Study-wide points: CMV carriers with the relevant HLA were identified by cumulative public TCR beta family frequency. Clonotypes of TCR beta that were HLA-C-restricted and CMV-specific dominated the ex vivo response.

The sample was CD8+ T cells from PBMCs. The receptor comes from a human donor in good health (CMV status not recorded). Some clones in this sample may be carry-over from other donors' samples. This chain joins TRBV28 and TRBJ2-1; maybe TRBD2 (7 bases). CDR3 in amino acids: CASSPLGGGYNEQFF. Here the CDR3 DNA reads TGTGCCAGCAGTCCCTTAGGGGGGGGTTACAATGAGCAGTTCTTC.